The 24 T cell receptor beta chains below come from one sample, sequenced in a study of blood T cell repertoires in COVID-19. Clones were read by immunoSEQ multiplex PCR, and TCRdb kept only the in-frame ones, dropping some. The table shows over 100,000 clones, with over 70% occurring only once. Input material: peripheral blood. The receptors stem from a woman in her fifties or sixties with acute or convalescent COVID-19.

The chain employs TRBV5-1 and TRBJ1-1, with a tentative D call TRBD1 (5 bases). Germline CDR1 is SGHRS and CDR2 is YFSETQ. This CDR3 comprises 14 residues. Trimming removed 0 bases from V and 4 bases from J, with 10 bases in between. This CDR3 is CASSLDGGSTEAFF. The CDR3 region has the DNA TGCGCCAGCAGCTTGGACGGGGGGTCCACTGAAGCTTTCTTT. The full variable domain, rest sourced from reference TRBV5-1 and TRBJ1-1, is KAGVTQTPRYLIKTRGQQVTLSCSPISGHRSVSWYQQTPGQGLQFLFEYFSETQRNKGNFPGRFSGRQFSNSRSEMNVSTLELGDSALYLCASSLDGGSTEAFFGQGTRLTVV.

CDR3 protein: CASATSGGAGTDTQYF. The CDR3 nucleotides read TGTGCCAGCGCCACTAGCGGGGGGGCCGGGACAGATACGCAGTATTTT. J is TRBJ2-3 and V is TRBV7-3; 13 positions agree with TRBD2. Losses at the gene ends were 8 bases for V and 3 bases for J; bases not matched to a gene: 8. Germline assignment: CDR1 SGHTA and CDR2 FQGTGA. CDR3 length: 16 residues.

The chain employs TRBV10-2 and TRBJ1-1, with D maybe TRBD1 (5 bases). The CDR3 has 12 residues. V was trimmed by 5 bases and J by 6 bases, leaving 10 bases between them. Germline CDR1 reads WSHSY; CDR2 reads SAAADI. CDR3 nucleotides: TGCGCCAGCAGTATAACAGGTGCTGAAGCTTTCTTT. This gives the protein CASSITGAEAFF.

Here the CDR3 reads CASSSGGAQAGELFF. The CDR3 DNA reads TGTGCCAGCAGTAGCGGGGGGGCTCAGGCCGGGGAGCTGTTTTTT. The chain recombines TRBV6-5 with TRBJ2-2, with TRBD2 matching 10 bases. Germline CDR1 MNHEY, CDR2 SVGAGI. After removal of 5 bases from V and 6 bases from J, the junction contained 6 bases not matched to a gene. The CDR3 covers 15 residues.

The genes are TRBV5-6 and TRBJ2-3, with TRBD2 matching over 8 bases. There are 15 residues in the CDR3. Germline CDR1 is SGHDT and CDR2 is YYEEEE. The junction had 5 bases not matched to a gene; V was cut back by 4 bases and J by 1 base. Here the CDR3 reads CASSRAGAGTDTQYF. As DNA, the CDR3 is TGTGCCAGCAGCCGAGCGGGGGCAGGCACAGATACGCAGTATTTT.

The V gene is TRBV11-2, the J gene TRBJ2-5, with D unclear. The V end was cut by 4 bases, the J end by 5 bases, with 8 bases between. The germline V gene encodes CDR1 SGHAT and CDR2 FQNNGV. This CDR3 has 12 residues. CDR3 in DNA: TGTGCCAGCAGCTCCTTGAGGGAGACCCAGTACTTC. Translated, it gives CASSSLRETQYF. Combining the CDR3 with reference TRBV11-2 and TRBJ2-5 gives the whole variable domain EAGVAQSPRYKIIEKRQSVAFWCNPISGHATLYWYQQILGQGPKLLIQFQNNGVVDDSQLPKDRFSAERLKGVDSTLKIQPAKLEDSAVYLCASSSLRETQYFGPGTRLLVL.

The chain is built from TRBV5-1 and TRBJ1-2; 7 nucleotides match TRBD1. This CDR3 is 14 amino acids long. V lost 1 base to trimming and J lost 9 bases; unmatched junction nucleotides: 9. Germline CDR1 reads SGHRS; CDR2 reads YFSETQ. This chain's CDR3 is CASSLNGQDQSYTF. For the CDR3, the DNA is TGCGCCAGCAGCTTGAATGGACAGGACCAAAGCTACACCTTC. Complete variable domain (other parts from reference TRBV5-1 and TRBJ1-2): KAGVTQTPRYLIKTRGQQVTLSCSPISGHRSVSWYQQTPGQGLQFLFEYFSETQRNKGNFPGRFSGRQFSNSRSEMNVSTLELGDSALYLCASSLNGQDQSYTFGSGTRLTVV.

In DNA form, the CDR3 reads TGTGCCAGCTCACCGGCGCTAAAGGGGGGGTTTGGGAATGAGCAGTTCTTC. Translation: CASSPALKGGFGNEQFF. The J gene is TRBJ2-1, the V gene TRBV18, with TRBD2 as a possible D gene (7 bases). Trimming stripped 3 bases from V and 7 bases from J, with 22 bases between. The CDR3 consists of 17 residues. In germline, CDR1 is KGHSH, CDR2 LQKENI.

On this clone itself: The junction shows a germline mismatch at one end, possibly a read error. V and J are TRBV15 and TRBJ2-7, with D unresolved. This CDR3 comprises 13 residues. The germline gives CDR1 LNHNV, CDR2 YYDKDF (reference sequence). In DNA form, the CDR3 reads TGTGCCACCGGCAGAGATGGAGCGCTCGAGCAGTACTTC. Translation: CATGRDGALEQYF.

The J gene is TRBJ1-4, the V gene TRBV19; a possible D gene is TRBD1 (5 bases). The V and J ends lost 5 bases and 4 bases respectively, with 11 bases between them. This CDR3 comprises 14 residues. Germline V gene lookup returns CDR1 LNHDA and CDR2 SQIVND (reference sequence). The CDR3 DNA sequence: TGTGCCAGTAGTTTGGCAGGGAATAATGAAAAACTGTTTTTT. It translates to CASSLAGNNEKLFF.

The CDR3 nucleotides read TGTGCCAGCGGGGTTAGGAGGGGAGAAGCTTTCTTT. Residues: CASGVRRGEAFF. The genes are TRBV9 and TRBJ1-1; perhaps TRBD1 as D (5 bases). In germline, CDR1 is SGDLS, CDR2 YYNGEE. The CDR3 has 12 amino acids. With 7 bases removed from V and 8 bases from J, the gap between germline ends came to 15 bases.

This rearrangement joins TRBV9 to TRBJ2-7; TRBD1 might be the D (5 bases). The CDR3 is 16 residues long. The germline V gene encodes CDR1 SGDLS and CDR2 YYNGEE. V lost 4 bases to trimming and J lost 2 bases, with 19 bases between them. The CDR3 loop is CASSSESRDKTYEQYF. The CDR3 DNA is TGTGCCAGCAGCAGTGAAAGCAGGGATAAGACCTACGAGCAGTACTTC.

The CDR3: CASSLVVDTSTDTQYF. The CDR3 bases are TGTGCCAGCAGCTTGGTAGTAGATACTAGCACAGATACGCAGTATTTT. J is TRBJ2-3 and V is TRBV7-8; the D is unclear. Trimming left V 3 bases short and J 0 bases short, with 13 bases between. Germline CDR1 SGHVS, CDR2 FQNEAQ. This CDR3 has 16 residues.

This chain joins TRBV6-6 and TRBJ2-3, with 11 bases lining up with TRBD2. CDR1 is MNHNY, CDR2 SVGAGI, per germline (reference sequence). With V trimmed by 11 bases and J by 2 bases, 9 bases remained unmatched. There are 15 residues in the CDR3. The CDR3 DNA follows: TGTGCCGGGACTTCGGGACTAGCGGTCACAGATACGCAGTATTTT. Protein product: CAGTSGLAVTDTQYF.

The chain recombines TRBV5-1 with TRBJ1-4; 8 bases match TRBD1. The CDR3 loop spans 15 amino acids. The V segment lost 1 base and the J segment 8 bases; nucleotides outside the gene matches: 7. The germline V gene encodes CDR1 SGHRS and CDR2 YFSETQ. CDR3 in DNA: TGCGCCAGCAGCTTGTCGACAGGGGATTACGAAAAACTGTTTTTT. Its translation is CASSLSTGDYEKLFF.

The chain uses TRBV27 and TRBJ1-1; no definite D call. The CDR3 runs 18 residues. The germline CDR1 and CDR2 sequences are MNHEY and SMNVEV (reference sequence). The V end was cut by 1 base, the J end by 1 base, with 19 bases between. CDR3 coding DNA: TGTGCCAGCAGTTTATTTGCCCCAATCGCGCGACAGAACACTGAAGCTTTCTTT. Amino acid sequence: CASSLFAPIARQNTEAFF.

The V and J genes are TRBV5-6 and TRBJ2-3, with 7 positions matching TRBD1. Germline V CDR1 and CDR2: SGHDT, YYEEEE. This CDR3 spans 14 amino acids. With V trimmed by 4 bases and J by 1 base, 3 bases remained unmatched. CDR3 residues: CASSLQGGTDTQYF. CDR3 DNA: TGTGCCAGCAGCCTTCAGGGGGGCACAGATACGCAGTATTTT.

The V gene is TRBV20-1, the J gene TRBJ1-1; no clear D. The CDR3 contains 13 residues. The germline V gene encodes CDR1 DFQATT and CDR2 SNEGSKA (reference sequence). Trimming shortened V by 3 bases and J by 0 bases, and 8 bases separated the two germline ends. DNA for the CDR3: TGCAGTGCTAGTGAACAGTTGAACACTGAAGCTTTCTTT. This codes for CSASEQLNTEAFF.

This chain connects TRBV6-5 to TRBJ1-6; 7 nucleotides match TRBD1. This CDR3 is built from 15 residues. The germline CDR1 and CDR2 sequences are MNHEY and SVGAGI. V lost 6 bases to trimming and J lost 4 bases; unmatched junction nucleotides: 6. CDR3 region: CASRMDRIYNSPLHF. The CDR3 DNA reads TGTGCCAGCAGGATGGACAGGATTTATAATTCACCCCTCCACTTT.

The chain is built from TRBV19 and TRBJ2-7; 8 bases fit TRBD1. Germline V lookup: CDR1 LNHDA, CDR2 SQIVND (reference sequence). This CDR3 contains 14 residues. The V segment lost 5 bases and the J segment 6 bases; nucleotides outside the gene matches: 9. CDR3 sequence reads: CASSPRDRMFEQYF. DNA for the CDR3: TGTGCCAGTAGTCCCCGGGACAGGATGTTCGAGCAGTACTTC.

CDR3 in DNA: TGTGCCAGCAACTTTGCGGGTTTCAATCAGCCCCAGCATTTT. This sequence encodes CASNFAGFNQPQHF. The chain is built from TRBV21-1 and TRBJ1-5. TRBV21-1 is marked as a pseudogene. The CDR3 is made up of 14 amino acids.

In its sample, this clone was seen once. The rearrangement joins TRBV30 to TRBJ1-5; unclear D gene. Trimming stripped 1 base from V and 7 bases from J, with 11 bases between. CDR3 length: 13 amino acids. Germline values: CDR1 GTSNPN, CDR2 SVGIG (reference sequence). CDR3 residues: CAWSGASRQPQHF. Here the CDR3 DNA reads TGTGCCTGGAGTGGGGCATCGAGACAGCCCCAGCATTTT.

Turning to this clone: The junction departs from the called germline gene at one end, perhaps through a read error. The V gene is TRBV24-1, the J gene TRBJ2-3; 7 nucleotides line up with TRBD1. Germline CDR1 KGHDR, CDR2 SFDVKD. The CDR3 extends over 15 amino acids. The CDR3 DNA follows: TGCGACGTCAAACGGGACAGCCGAAAGATAGATACGCAGTATTTT. Its protein is CDVKRDSRKIDTQYF.

The rearrangement joins TRBV5-1 to TRBJ2-2; the D is unclear. Germline CDR1 reads SGHRS; CDR2 reads YFSETQ. This CDR3 comprises 14 residues. V was clipped by 4 bases and J by 2 bases, with 9 bases between them. In nucleotides, the CDR3 is TGCGCCAGCAGCGACTTGGAAAACACCGGGGAGCTGTTTTTT. Translating it yields CASSDLENTGELFF.